This T cell receptor (beta chain) was obtained from a study of identical twins. Study outcomes and limitations: The study drew conclusions from cross-sectional statistical analysis, not from following the same donors.

The CDR3 extends over 15 amino acids. The V end was cut by 5 bases, the J end by 3 bases, with 17 bases between. In this sample, this clonotype turned up a few times. No antigen is known for it. In TCRdb, the 5' RACE reads were re-called with MiXCR into one record per CDR3 protein. Of roughly 700,000 distinct CDR3 sequences in the sample, less than 10% were seen once. These data were also reused for a study on yellow fever vaccine responses in identical twins.

This chain uses TRBV12-3 or TRBV12-4 with TRBJ2-7; D not certain. The source material was PBMCs. The sequence was collected from a woman under 30 in good health. The CDR3 loop reads CASSPPGSASYEQYF. CDR3 nucleotides: TGTGCCAGCAGTCCACCCGGTTCAGCTAGCTACGAGCAGTACTTC.